Presented here are 28 T cell receptor beta chains from one specimen sequenced in a study of Graves' ophthalmopathy and Graves' hyperthyroidism. CDR3 regions of TCR beta were amplified from RNA transcripts. Amplification began with first-round RT-PCR using HTBI primers, then second-round multiplex PCR was performed. In TCRdb, the multiplex PCR reads were re-called with MiXCR into one record per CDR3 protein. The table lists more than 1,000,000 distinct CDR3 sequences, less than 45% of them singletons. Specimen: peripheral blood or thyroid tissue (not recorded which). These receptors all come from an adult man with Graves' hyperthyroidism.

This clonotype was recorded many times. The rearrangement joins TRBV15 to TRBJ1-5; 9 nucleotides align to TRBD1. Germline CDR1 LNHNV, CDR2 YYDKDF (reference sequence). This CDR3 has 16 residues. V was clipped by 2 bases and J by 4 bases; unmatched bases: 6. The CDR3 DNA sequence: TGTGCCACCAGCAGAACGGACAGGGGTTCGAATCAGCCCCAGCATTTT. It translates to CATSRTDRGSNQPQHF.

This clonotype was counted a few times. V and J are TRBV20-1 and TRBJ1-5, with D possibly matching TRBD1 (5 bases). There are 15 residues in the CDR3. Germline V gene sequence: CDR1 DFQATT, CDR2 SNEGSKA (reference sequence). The ends were cut back, 5 bases at V and 6 bases at J, with 20 bases in the middle. The CDR3 region is CSAGRTGGSGQPQHF. The CDR3 nucleotides read TGCAGTGCTGGACGCACTGGGGGGAGTGGTCAGCCCCAGCATTTT.

Note on this clonotype: Relative to the germline gene, one junction end is altered; a read error may explain this. This rearrangement joins TRBV15 to TRBJ2-5, with TRBD1 identical over 9 bases. This CDR3 has 16 residues. Germline assignment: CDR1 LNHNV and CDR2 YYDKDF (reference sequence). The CDR3: CAASSRTGATQETQYF. The CDR3 region has the DNA TGTGCCGCCAGCAGCCGGACAGGGGCCACCCAAGAGACCCAGTACTTC.

This clonotype showed up many times. The chain employs TRBV7-2 and TRBJ1-6; D uncertain. The CDR3 loop spans 15 amino acids. The germline V gene has CDR1 SGHTA and CDR2 FQGNSA. V was shortened by 0 bases and J by 5 bases, with 8 bases between the two germline ends. The CDR3: CASSLAPGNNSPLHF. The CDR3 DNA reads as TGTGCCAGCAGCTTAGCGCCCGGGAATAATTCACCCCTCCACTTT.

This sequence joins TRBV10-1 and TRBJ2-6, with 12 nucleotides matching TRBD2. Germline lookup yields CDR1 WNHNN and CDR2 SYGVQD (reference sequence). V lost 7 bases, J lost 4 bases, and 20 bases stayed unmatched. This CDR3 has 21 amino acids. CDR3 residues: CASKVAGTSGHRPKGANVLTF. Written as DNA, the CDR3 is TGCGCCAGCAAAGTGGCCGGGACTAGCGGGCACCGACCAAAAGGGGCCAACGTCCTGACTTTC.

This clonotype was found a few times. The J gene is TRBJ1-1, the V gene TRBV6-2 or TRBV6-3; D remains unclear. The CDR3 has 14 amino acids. The V gene's germline CDR1 is MNHEY and CDR2 SVGEGT. Between the trimmed V and J ends, which lost 5 bases and 5 bases, there was a span of 15 bases. The CDR3 loop reads CASSTGQPGTEAFF. CDR3 bases: TGTGCCAGCAGTACCGGGCAGCCGGGGACTGAAGCTTTCTTT.

Comment on this clonotype: Possible read error: a much larger clone is one base away. This chain joins TRBV11-2 and TRBJ2-5, with 11 bases aligning to TRBD2. The germline gives CDR1 SGHAT, CDR2 FQNNGV. The length of the CDR3 is 15 residues. Written as DNA, the CDR3 is TGTGCCAGCAACTTAGACCCTAGCGGGAGGGAGACCCAGTACTTC. Protein sequence: CASNLDPSGRETQYF.

Turning to this clonotype: A read error may produce the germline difference seen at one junction end. The rearrangement links TRBV10-2 to TRBJ1-2; D ambiguous. Germline V gives CDR1 WSHSY, CDR2 SAAADI. The CDR3 extends over 13 amino acids. The CDR3 sequence is CASSPPSNYGCTF. For the CDR3, the DNA is TGCGCCAGCAGTCCACCGAGTAACTATGGCTGCACCTTC.

The rearrangement links TRBV7-6 to TRBJ2-1; 13 bases match TRBD2. The CDR3 sequence is 16 residues long. Trimming at V came to 5 bases and at J to 8 bases, leaving 9 bases not matched to a gene. Germline V gene data show CDR1 as SGHVS and CDR2 as FNYEAQ. As DNA, the CDR3 is TGTGCCAGCAGCCCTCGGACTAGCGGGAGTTTGGATGAGCAGTTCTTC. It codes for CASSPRTSGSLDEQFF.

The rearrangement uses TRBV20-1 and TRBJ1-2; 9 positions agree with TRBD1. The germline CDR1 and CDR2 sequences are DFQATT and SNEGSKA (reference sequence). V was pared by 6 bases and J by 7 bases, with 6 bases of the junction left unmatched. The CDR3 loop spans 12 amino acids. CDR3 residues: CSANRGLVGYTF. CDR3 DNA: TGCAGTGCAAACAGGGGGCTGGTTGGCTACACCTTC.

The rearrangement joins TRBV6-5 to TRBJ1-1; 9 nucleotides match TRBD1. This CDR3 is 16 amino acids long. Germline V gene lookup returns CDR1 MNHEY and CDR2 SVGAGI. Germline trimming cut 4 bases from V and 1 base from J; bases unmatched to any gene: 7. CDR3: CASSSSGDRANTEAFF. The CDR3 DNA follows: TGTGCCAGCAGTTCCTCCGGGGACAGGGCGAACACTGAAGCTTTCTTT.

This clonotype was detected ten times or more. This sequence joins TRBV19 and TRBJ1-6; 7 nucleotides line up with TRBD1. CDR1 LNHDA and CDR2 SQIVND come from the germline V gene (reference sequence). CDR3 length: 14 amino acids. Unmatched junction bases numbered 7, after V lost 9 bases and J lost 5 bases. This CDR3 is CASRPGQNNSPLHF. CDR3 bases: TGTGCCAGCCGACCGGGACAGAATAATTCACCCCTCCACTTT.

The sample holds a few counts of this clonotype. The chain joins TRBV5-6 to TRBJ1-6; D uncertain. The CDR3 is 14 residues long. Trimming stripped 2 bases from V and 10 bases from J, with 13 bases between. Germline V gene lookup returns CDR1 SGHDT and CDR2 YYEEEE. The CDR3: CASSLTNSNSPLHF. The CDR3 DNA reads as TGTGCCAGCAGCTTAACGAACAGCAACTCACCCCTCCACTTT.

V usage is TRBV7-8 and J usage is TRBJ1-5; D call uncertain. The V gene lost 6 bases and the J gene lost 3 bases, with 9 bases spanning the gap. The CDR3 runs 13 residues. Germline values: CDR1 SGHVS, CDR2 FQNEAQ. This CDR3 is CASSVGYNQPQHF. CDR3 in DNA: TGTGCCAGCAGTGTGGGCTACAATCAGCCCCAGCATTTT.

This clonotype occurred a few times. The gene calls are TRBV27 and TRBJ2-7; D is perhaps TRBD2 (5 bases). Germline assignment: CDR1 MNHEY and CDR2 SMNVEV (reference sequence). Trimming pared 1 base from V and 4 bases from J, leaving 14 bases between. CDR3 length: 15 residues. In DNA form, the CDR3 reads TGTGCCAGCAGTTTATACGAGGGATCGGGTTACGAGCAGTACTTC. Translation gives CASSLYEGSGYEQYF.

The table lists this clonotype with many counts. The chain recombines TRBV7-8 with TRBJ1-2, with D hard to call. CDR1 is SGHVS, CDR2 FQNEAQ, per germline. Trimming took off 1 base at V and 4 bases at J, with 10 bases between the two ends. This CDR3 is built from 14 residues. The DNA of the CDR3 is TGTGCCAGCAGCTTAGATAATCTTATCTATGGCTACACCTTC. Translating it yields CASSLDNLIYGYTF.

This clonotype was detected only a few times. The V gene is TRBV12-3 or TRBV12-4, the J gene TRBJ1-4, with TRBD1 matching 7 bases. The trim removed 1 base at V and 1 base at J, leaving 3 bases unmatched. This CDR3 region has 16 residues. The CDR3 DNA sequence: TGTGCCAGCAGTTTAGGGACAGGTATAACTAATGAAAAACTGTTTTTT. It is translated as CASSLGTGITNEKLFF.

The genes are TRBV29-1 and TRBJ2-6, with 7 positions matching TRBD1. J was trimmed by 4 bases and V by 4 bases; bases with no gene match: 7. CDR1 and CDR2 from the germline V gene are SQVTM and ANQGSEA. The CDR3 length is 15 residues. CDR3 residues: CSVGTGTPGANVLTF. In DNA form, the CDR3 reads TGCAGCGTTGGGACAGGTACCCCCGGGGCCAACGTCCTGACTTTC.

About this clonotype: This could be a read error, since a much larger clone is one nucleotide away. CDR3 nucleotide sequence: TGTACCAGCAGCCAACAGGTGCCCGGGCCCCAGCATTTT. It encodes CTSSQQVPGPQHF. The chain links TRBV11-2 to TRBJ1-5; D perhaps matches TRBD1 (5 bases). This CDR3 has 13 residues. From germline, CDR1 is SGHAT and CDR2 FQNNGV.

The V and J genes are TRBV20-1 and TRBJ1-5; D possibly corresponds to TRBD1 (5 bases). Germline lookup yields CDR1 DFQATT and CDR2 SNEGSKA (reference sequence). The CDR3 extends over 14 amino acids. The CDR3 region is CSAIVEGYGETQHF. As DNA, the CDR3 is TGCAGCGCGATTGTTGAGGGGTATGGAGAGACCCAGCATTTT.

The J gene is TRBJ1-1, the V gene TRBV5-6; D remains unclear. The germline gives CDR1 SGHDT, CDR2 YYEEEE. The CDR3 sequence is 17 residues long. V was shortened by 4 bases and J by 0 bases, with 19 bases between the two germline ends. The DNA for the CDR3 is TGTGCCAGCAGCCGGATGAGAGGTGGGGTGATGAACACTGAAGCTTTCTTT. It yields the protein CASSRMRGGVMNTEAFF.

The chain is built from TRBV9 and TRBJ2-3; no clear D gene. CDR1 and CDR2 from the germline V gene are SGDLS and YYNGEE. The germline V and J ends were trimmed by 2 bases and 2 bases, with 9 bases remaining between them. This CDR3 spans 14 amino acids. CDR3 sequence (DNA): TGTGCCAGCAGCGTCCGCGTCTACACAGATACGCAGTATTTT. Translated: CASSVRVYTDTQYF.

This sequence joins TRBV7-2 and TRBJ2-2, with D hard to call. The CDR3 covers 13 residues. With 4 bases removed from V and 7 bases from J, the gap between germline ends came to 10 bases. Germline-derived CDR1 and CDR2 are SGHTA and FQGNSA. The CDR3 DNA is TGTGCCAGCAGCTCCGGACCGAACGGGGAGCTGTTTTTT. This gives the protein CASSSGPNGELFF.

This clonotype was observed many times. V and J are TRBV29-1 and TRBJ2-2; D is unclear. CDR3 length equals 12 residues. CDR1 and CDR2 from the germline V gene are SQVTM and ANQGSEA. V gave up 4 bases and J gave up 5 bases, with 8 bases separating them. In nucleotides, the CDR3 is TGCAGCGTTGTCTTGGTTACCGGGGAGCTGTTTTTT. It encodes CSVVLVTGELFF.

The V call is TRBV28, the J call TRBJ1-4; 8 positions agree with TRBD1. This CDR3 has 17 residues. CDR1 is MDHEN and CDR2 is SYDVKM in the germline V gene. With V trimmed by 0 bases and J by 5 bases, 8 bases remained unmatched. The CDR3: CASSLWGRTGRNEKLFF. The CDR3 DNA is TGTGCCAGCAGTTTATGGGGGAGGACAGGGCGAAATGAAAAACTGTTTTTT.

This clonotype was recorded a few times. This chain links TRBV28 with TRBJ2-7; 9 nucleotides match TRBD2. The junction had 5 bases not matched to a gene; V was cut back by 7 bases and J by 4 bases. CDR1 and CDR2 from the germline V gene are MDHEN and SYDVKM. There are 13 residues in the CDR3. In nucleotides, the CDR3 is TGTGCCAGCAACCCTAGCGGGGCGTACGAGCAGTACTTC. Translation gives CASNPSGAYEQYF.

About this clonotype: A much larger clone is a single base away; this may be a read error. CDR3 DNA: TGCGCCAGCAGCTCGCGGGGACAGCACACCGGGGAGCTGTTTTTT. This codes for CASSSRGQHTGELFF. The chain has TRBV5-1 and TRBJ2-2, with D possibly being TRBD1 (7 bases). CDR3 length: 15 residues. Trimming took 3 bases from V and 3 from J, leaving 12 bases between them. The germline gives CDR1 SGHRS, CDR2 YFSETQ.

As concerns this clonotype: The junction does not match germline at one end; this may be a read error. The chain uses TRBV5-1 and TRBJ1-2, with D tentatively TRBD1 (6 bases). The length of the CDR3 is 12 residues. Germline assignment: CDR1 SGHRS and CDR2 YFSETQ. CDR3 nucleotides: TGTGCCAGCAGCAATACAGGGAATGGCCACACCTTC. Its translation is CASSNTGNGHTF.